The next 20 T cell receptor beta chains were all read from a single sample in a study of regulatory T cells in long-lasting Graves disease. Indicated time point: persistent/refractory GD, antithyroid drugs over 5 years with positive TRAb. PBMC-extracted RNA yielded the TCR library. To make TCR beta libraries, researchers used iRepertoire HTBI primers and Arm-PCR of CDR3 regions. TCRdb redid the calling of the multiplex PCR reads with MiXCR, one entry per CDR3 protein. Among some 430,000 distinct CDR3 sequences listed, roughly 21% were seen once. This specimen consisted of peripheral blood mononuclear cells (PBMCs), obtained when the disease was refractory, from a patient treated with antithyroid drugs. The receptors derive from a female donor with Graves disease.

This clonotype appeared a few times. The V and J genes are TRBV7-2 and TRBJ2-7; D might be TRBD2 (5 bases). V was trimmed by 5 bases and J by 7 bases, leaving 18 bases between them. CDR3 size: 14 residues. The germline gives CDR1 SGHTA, CDR2 FQGNSA. This CDR3 reads CASSRLGRGREQYF. The CDR3 bases are TGTGCCAGCAGCCGATTAGGACGGGGTCGGGAGCAGTACTTC.

V is TRBV20-1 and J is TRBJ2-4, with 9 bases fitting TRBD2. The length of the CDR3 is 14 residues. The V and J ends lost 4 bases and 1 base, in that order; junction bases with no gene match: 2. Germline CDR1 reads DFQATT; CDR2 reads SNEGSKA (reference sequence). The CDR3 DNA reads TGCAGTGCTAAAGCGGGAGGCGCCAAAAACATTCAGTACTTC. This translates into CSAKAGGAKNIQYF.

CDR3 sequence: CASSGDRASAYEQYF. For the CDR3, the DNA is TGTGCCAGCAGCGGAGACAGGGCATCAGCCTACGAGCAGTACTTC. The rearrangement uses TRBV7-2 and TRBJ2-7; 7 bases agree with TRBD1. V shed 5 bases and J 2 bases; nucleotides not matched to a gene: 9. Germline CDR1 and CDR2: SGHTA and FQGNSA. The CDR3 is 15 residues long.

This clonotype was recorded many times. The J gene is TRBJ2-7, the V gene TRBV28; 13 bases match TRBD2. V lost 6 bases to trimming and J lost 1 base; unmatched junction nucleotides: 6. The CDR3 is made up of 16 amino acids. Germline assignment: CDR1 MDHEN and CDR2 SYDVKM. The CDR3 DNA is TGTGCCAGCAGCCCAGGACTAGCGGGAGTGTCCTACGAGCAGTACTTC. Translating it yields CASSPGLAGVSYEQYF.

This clonotype was counted between two and nine times. The genes are TRBV19 and TRBJ2-5; 8 nucleotides align to TRBD1. Germline-derived CDR1 and CDR2 are LNHDA and SQIVND (reference sequence). Trimming at V came to 4 bases and at J to 4 bases, leaving 8 bases not matched to a gene. The CDR3 sequence is 15 residues long. The CDR3 here is CASSKRRGLGETQYF. CDR3 DNA: TGTGCCAGTAGTAAACGCAGGGGGCTTGGAGAGACCCAGTACTTC.

With respect to this clonotype: A clone one base away is much larger, so this may be a read error. This chain's CDR3 is CAISKGGGRQETQYF. DNA for the CDR3: TGTGCCATCAGTAAAGGCGGGGGGCGACAAGAGACCCAGTACTTC. This rearrangement joins TRBV10-3 to TRBJ2-5; TRBD2 agrees at 8 bases. The V and J ends lost 5 bases and 2 bases, in that order; junction bases with no gene match: 7. Per the germline V gene, CDR1 is ENHRY and CDR2 is SYGVKD. The CDR3 spans 15 residues.

The chain carries TRBV4-1 and TRBJ2-5; possible D gene TRBD2, 5 bases. Germline-derived CDR1 and CDR2 are MGHRA and YSYEKL. The CDR3 consists of 24 residues. The V and J ends lost 3 bases and 2 bases respectively, with 40 bases between them. This CDR3 is CASSHPTPRLLAPSTKLAQETQYF. In DNA, the CDR3 is TGCGCCAGCAGCCATCCCACTCCCCGCTTGTTAGCCCCCTCCACAAAGCTAGCTCAAGAGACCCAGTACTTC.

This clonotype has a handful of counts. This chain connects TRBV20-1 to TRBJ1-1; possible D gene TRBD1, 5 bases. The CDR3 consists of 14 residues. V lost 6 bases and J 1 base, leaving 15 bases between the germline ends. Germline lookup yields CDR1 DFQATT and CDR2 SNEGSKA (reference sequence). CDR3 sequence reads: CSAQSGDRNTEAFF. The CDR3 region has the DNA TGCAGTGCCCAATCCGGAGACAGGAACACTGAAGCTTTCTTT.

This clonotype was found many times. This chain links TRBV7-2 with TRBJ2-7; the D is unclear. Germline V gene data show CDR1 as SGHTA and CDR2 as FQGNSA. The germline V and J ends were trimmed by 5 bases and 3 bases, with 8 bases remaining between them. The CDR3 sequence is 12 residues long. CDR3 sequence (DNA): TGTGCCAGCAGCCCCAGGATCTACGAGCAGTACTTC. This gives the protein CASSPRIYEQYF.

This chain uses TRBV19 with TRBJ1-1; D is ambiguous. Germline V gene lookup returns CDR1 LNHDA and CDR2 SQIVND (reference sequence). The CDR3 extends over 13 amino acids. V gave up 4 bases and J gave up 0 bases, with 6 bases separating them. CDR3 region: CASSRMLNTEAFF. The CDR3 DNA reads as TGTGCCAGTAGTAGGATGCTGAACACTGAAGCTTTCTTT.

Points on this clonotype: A much larger clonotype is one base distant, so this may be a read error. The CDR3 DNA sequence: TGTGCCAGCAGCTTACGGGGCAGGGCGACCACTGAAGCTTTCTTT. It encodes CASSLRGRATTEAFF. J is TRBJ1-1 and V is TRBV6-2 or TRBV6-3; a weak D match, TRBD1 (5 bases). Germline V CDR1 and CDR2: MNHEY, SVGEGT. The CDR3 has 15 residues. V was trimmed by 6 bases and J by 4 bases, leaving 18 bases between them.

In its sample, this clonotype was seen many times. CDR3 amino acids: CASSIRTAEAFF. DNA for the CDR3: TGTGCCAGCAGCATACGGACAGCTGAAGCTTTCTTT. The chain couples TRBV6-1 to TRBJ1-1; the D gene is possibly TRBD1 (6 bases). Germline lookup yields CDR1 MNHNS and CDR2 SASEGT. Trimming pared 6 bases from V and 6 bases from J, leaving 11 bases between. The CDR3 has 12 amino acids.

This sequence joins TRBV7-9 and TRBJ2-5, with 8 bases lining up with TRBD1. The V gene end was trimmed by 5 bases and the J gene end by 7 bases; junction bases not matched to a gene: 15. This CDR3 comprises 16 residues. Germline-derived CDR1 and CDR2 are SEHNR and FQNEAQ (reference sequence). CDR3 protein: CASSKPGTGLRGTQYF. CDR3 bases: TGTGCCAGCAGCAAACCCGGGACAGGACTTCGGGGGACCCAGTACTTC.

J is TRBJ1-1 and V is TRBV6-1; weak D call: TRBD1 (5 bases). Trimming removed 6 bases at V and 2 bases at J, with 10 bases between. The CDR3 sequence is 13 residues long. Germline loops: CDR1 MNHNS, CDR2 SASEGT. The CDR3 DNA follows: TGTGCCAGCAGGCGACAGAAAAACACTGAAGCTTTCTTT. Protein: CASRRQKNTEAFF.

This clonotype was picked up many times. The J gene is TRBJ1-1, the V gene TRBV2; 7 bases agree with TRBD1. CDR1 and CDR2 (germline): SNHLY, FYNNEI. The CDR3 length is 15 residues. Germline trimming cut 7 bases from V and 3 bases from J; bases unmatched to any gene: 11. The CDR3 nucleotides read TGTGCCAGCAACAGGGGCGGGGTCGAGGACACTGAAGCTTTCTTT. Amino acids: CASNRGGVEDTEAFF.

The chain links TRBV20-1 to TRBJ2-7; the D gene could be TRBD1 or TRBD2 (5 bases each). V shed 0 bases and J shed 6 bases, with 9 bases lying between them. This CDR3 region has 12 residues. The V gene's germline CDR1 is DFQATT and CDR2 SNEGSKA (reference sequence). Written as DNA, the CDR3 is TGCAGTGCTAGAGAGGGGGTCCGCGAGCAGTACTTC. It codes for CSAREGVREQYF.

J is TRBJ2-4 and V is TRBV5-4; D remains ambiguous. The CDR3 contains 12 residues. The germline V gene encodes CDR1 SGHNT and CDR2 YYREEE (reference sequence). Deletions cut 2 bases from V and 5 bases from J, with 5 bases between. The CDR3 DNA follows: TGTGCCAGCAGCTTTTACGAAAACATTCAGTACTTC. Protein: CASSFYENIQYF.

V gene TRBV6-1 combines with J gene TRBJ1-1; TRBD1 might be the D (6 bases). The length of the CDR3 is 14 residues. The V gene's germline CDR1 is MNHNS and CDR2 SASEGT. The V gene lost 7 bases and the J gene lost 4 bases, with 16 bases spanning the gap. This chain's CDR3 is CASKTGPLLTEAFF. CDR3 DNA: TGTGCCAGCAAGACAGGCCCTTTGCTCACTGAAGCTTTCTTT.

This clonotype was counted only a few times. The V gene is TRBV29-1, the J gene TRBJ2-2; D uncertain. The CDR3 is made up of 12 amino acids. The V end was cut by 3 bases, the J end by 7 bases, with 9 bases between. Germline V gene data show CDR1 as SQVTM and CDR2 as ANQGSEA. This CDR3 reads CSVDRDDGELFF. The DNA of the CDR3 is TGCAGCGTTGACAGAGATGACGGGGAGCTGTTTTTT.

This clonotype occurred a few times. The chain employs TRBV7-9 and TRBJ2-2; D might be TRBD1 (5 bases). The ends were cut back, 10 bases at V and 5 bases at J, with 14 bases in the middle. CDR1 SEHNR and CDR2 FQNEAQ come from the germline V gene (reference sequence). The CDR3 extends over 13 amino acids. CDR3 in DNA: TGTGCCACTAACAGGCTACGAACCGGGGAGCTGTTTTTT. Protein product: CATNRLRTGELFF.